The sequence of this T cell receptor (beta chain) was determined in a study of cytomegalovirus exposure and HLA in healthy donors. The CDR3 contains 18 residues. CDR1 is MGHRA, CDR2 YSYEKL, per germline. V lost 2 bases and J lost 6; bases outside the gene matches: 12. With respect to this clone: What it binds is unknown.

Researchers ran the PCR with 60 Vbeta and 13 Jbeta primers. Repertoires were generated with immunoSEQ multiplex PCR, while TCRdb's copy carries only in-frame clones and drops some. The table for this sample gives 70,000 or so clones. Findings and caveats of the study: Analysis was carried out at a later point, and it linked a missense DCLRE1C variant to TCR beta V- and J-gene trimming. Compared with the approximately 670-donor mean, an Asian-associated ancestry cluster reportedly had fewer N-insertions, according to a later analysis.

The specimen sequenced was PBMCs. The TCR originated in a boy aged 5-17 years in good health and CMV-seronegative. The chain couples TRBV4-1 to TRBJ2-1, with 11 nucleotides matching TRBD2. The CDR3 DNA follows: TGCGCCAGCAGCCAAATCCCTCCCTTTAGCGGGGGGGCCAATGAGCAGTTCTTC. Its protein product is CASSQIPPFSGGANEQFF.